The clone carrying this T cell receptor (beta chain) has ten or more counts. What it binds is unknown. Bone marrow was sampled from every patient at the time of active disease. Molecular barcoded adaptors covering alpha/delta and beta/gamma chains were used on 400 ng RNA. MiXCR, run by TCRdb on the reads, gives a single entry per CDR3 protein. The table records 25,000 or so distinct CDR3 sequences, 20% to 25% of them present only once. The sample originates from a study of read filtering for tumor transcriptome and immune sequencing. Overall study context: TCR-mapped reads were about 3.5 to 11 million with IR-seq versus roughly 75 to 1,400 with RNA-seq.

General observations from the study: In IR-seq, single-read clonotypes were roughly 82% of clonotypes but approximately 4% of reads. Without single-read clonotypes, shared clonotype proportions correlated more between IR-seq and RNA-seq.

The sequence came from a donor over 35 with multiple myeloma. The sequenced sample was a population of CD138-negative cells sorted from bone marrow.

As DNA, the CDR3 is TGTGCCATCAGTGAGGGGACTAGAACCAGCAATGAGCAGTTCTTC. This sequence encodes CAISEGTRTSNEQFF. The chain uses TRBV10-3 and TRBJ2-1; TRBD2 matches 8 bases. The CDR3 sequence is 15 residues long. Germline V gives CDR1 ENHRY, CDR2 SYGVKD. V trimming: 2 bases; J trimming: 6 bases; junction bases outside the gene matches: 6.